Below are 3 T cell receptor beta chains sequenced from a single sample in a study of blood T cell repertoires in COVID-19. Generated by immunoSEQ multiplex PCR, the TCRdb table keeps only in-frame clones and is missing some. The sample holds roughly 80,000 clones, 88% seen once. Sequencing used peripheral blood. The receptors stem from a man in his forties or fifties with active COVID-19.

The CDR3 spells CASSPTNPSGPNTGELFF. The CDR3 DNA reads as TGTGCCAGCAGCCCCACAAATCCTAGCGGTCCGAACACCGGGGAGCTGTTTTTT. The V gene is TRBV7-6, the J gene TRBJ2-2, with 7 nucleotides matching TRBD2. Germline V gene lookup returns CDR1 SGHVS and CDR2 FNYEAQ. V was clipped by 5 bases and J by 0 bases; unmatched bases: 12. The CDR3 extends over 18 amino acids.

A single count supports this clone. The gene calls are TRBV28 and TRBJ1-4; D not resolved. Trimming took off 4 bases at V and 5 bases at J, with 11 bases between the two ends. The germline gives CDR1 MDHEN, CDR2 SYDVKM. The CDR3 totals 14 residues. The CDR3 sequence: CASSSPVLNEKLFF. CDR3 DNA sequence: TGTGCCAGCAGTTCCCCGGTGCTGAATGAAAAACTGTTTTTT.

In its sample, this clone was seen once. The V and J genes are TRBV30 and TRBJ1-2, with D maybe TRBD1 (6 bases). CDR1 GTSNPN and CDR2 SVGIG come from the germline V gene (reference sequence). Trimming cost V 4 bases and J 2 bases, with 11 bases left between them. The length of the CDR3 is 13 residues. CDR3 nucleotides: TGTGCCTGGAACGACAGGCCAAACTATGGCTACACCTTC. It encodes CAWNDRPNYGYTF.